The 3 T cell receptor beta chains below all came from one sample that was sequenced in a study of blood T cell repertoires in COVID-19. Here immunoSEQ multiplex PCR was the method, and the copy in TCRdb shows in-frame clones only, minus some. This sample yields about 130,000 clones, of which about 90% are seen a single time; over 3.5% belongs to the top ten. The sequenced sample consisted of peripheral blood. The receptors stem from a woman aged 55-69 years with acute or convalescent COVID-19.

This chain connects TRBV27 to TRBJ1-4, with 7 bases lining up with TRBD1. Per germline, CDR1 MNHEY and CDR2 SMNVEV (reference sequence). V trimming: 3 bases; J trimming: 2 bases; junction bases outside the gene matches: 0. The CDR3 covers 14 residues. In DNA, the CDR3 is TGTGCCAGCAGTTTGACAGGGACTAATGAAAAACTGTTTTTT. Translated, it gives CASSLTGTNEKLFF.

This clone has more than one count but fewer than ten. This chain joins TRBV11-2 and TRBJ2-1; 11 bases are shared with TRBD2. The length of the CDR3 is 19 residues. The germline V gene encodes CDR1 SGHAT and CDR2 FQNNGV. V lost 1 base and J lost 5; bases outside the gene matches: 13. CDR3 loop: CASSLVSLAGVGRNNEQFF. In DNA form, the CDR3 reads TGTGCCAGCAGCTTAGTTTCACTAGCGGGAGTCGGGCGCAACAATGAGCAGTTCTTC.

The gene calls are TRBV5-1 and TRBJ2-1; possible D gene TRBD2, 6 bases. Germline V CDR1 and CDR2: SGHRS, YFSETQ. The CDR3 spans 15 residues. V was cut by 0 bases and J by 6 bases, with 13 bases left in between. The CDR3 protein is CASSLDGTPPNEQFF. In DNA, the CDR3 is TGCGCCAGCAGCTTGGACGGGACTCCCCCCAATGAGCAGTTCTTC.